The TCR beta chain under discussion was sequenced for a study of breast tumors, draining lymph nodes, adjacent tissues. The CDR3 totals 16 residues. Germline V lookup: CDR1 KGHDR, CDR2 SFDVKD. V shed 3 bases and J shed 4 bases, with 15 bases lying between them. Breast cancer patients provided tissue from their axillary draining lymph nodes. Study-wide findings and caveats: Tumors had less TCR diversity than lymph nodes, more than nontumor tissue.

This clonotype was counted ten times or more. Antigen specificity is unknown. In TCRdb, the multiplex PCR reads were re-called with MiXCR into one record per CDR3 protein. The top ten clones hold over 3.5% of a sample with around 230,000 distinct CDR3 sequences, nearly 35% of them seen once. The chain uses TRBV24-1 and TRBJ2-1; possible D gene TRBD1, 6 bases. This receptor was taken from a female donor with breast cancer. Some clones in this sample may be carry-over from other donors' samples. Sequencing used axillary lymph node tissue. CDR3 sequence reads: CATSDRPKGGYNEQFF. The CDR3 DNA reads TGTGCCACCAGTGATCGACCGAAAGGGGGTTACAATGAGCAGTTCTTC.